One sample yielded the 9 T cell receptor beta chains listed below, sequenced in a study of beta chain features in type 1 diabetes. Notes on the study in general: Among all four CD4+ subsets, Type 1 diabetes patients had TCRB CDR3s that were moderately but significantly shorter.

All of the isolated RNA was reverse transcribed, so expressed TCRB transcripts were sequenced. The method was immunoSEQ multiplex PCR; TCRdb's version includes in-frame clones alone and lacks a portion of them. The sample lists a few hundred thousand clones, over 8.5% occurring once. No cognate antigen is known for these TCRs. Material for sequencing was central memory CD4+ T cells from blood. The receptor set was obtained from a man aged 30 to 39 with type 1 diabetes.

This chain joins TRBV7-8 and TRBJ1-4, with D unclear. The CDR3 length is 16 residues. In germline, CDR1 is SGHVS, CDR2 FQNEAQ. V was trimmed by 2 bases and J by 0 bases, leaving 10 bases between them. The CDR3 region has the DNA TGTGCCAGCAGCTTAAATGAGATTACAACTAATGAAAAACTGTTTTTT. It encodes CASSLNEITTNEKLFF.

CDR3 sequence: CASSPNRDTGELFF. The CDR3 coding sequence is TGTGCCAGCAGCCCAAACAGGGACACCGGGGAGCTGTTTTTT. The gene calls are TRBV4-2 and TRBJ2-2; a possible D gene is TRBD1 (6 bases). CDR3 length equals 14 residues. The ends were cut back, 4 bases at V and 3 bases at J, with 9 bases in the middle. Germline CDR1 reads LGHNA; CDR2 reads YNFKEQ.

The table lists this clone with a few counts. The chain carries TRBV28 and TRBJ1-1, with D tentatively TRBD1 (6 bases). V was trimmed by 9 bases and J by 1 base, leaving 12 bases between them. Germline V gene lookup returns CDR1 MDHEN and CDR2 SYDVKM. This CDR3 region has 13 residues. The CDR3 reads CASYRAENTEAFF. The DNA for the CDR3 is TGTGCCAGTTACAGGGCGGAGAACACTGAAGCTTTCTTT.

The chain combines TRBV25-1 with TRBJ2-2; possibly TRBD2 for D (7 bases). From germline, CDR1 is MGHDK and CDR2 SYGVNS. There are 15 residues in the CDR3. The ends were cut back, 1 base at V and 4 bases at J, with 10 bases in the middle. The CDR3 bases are TGTGCCAGCAGTGAATTTCGGGGGGCCACCGGGGAGCTGTTTTTT. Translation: CASSEFRGATGELFF.

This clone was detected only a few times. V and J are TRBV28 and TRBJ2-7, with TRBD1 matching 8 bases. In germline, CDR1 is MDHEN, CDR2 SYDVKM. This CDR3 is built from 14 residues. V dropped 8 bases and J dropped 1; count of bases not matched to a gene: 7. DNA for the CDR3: TGTGCCAGCCAGGGGGCCCCTTTTTCCTACGAGCAGTACTTC. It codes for CASQGAPFSYEQYF.

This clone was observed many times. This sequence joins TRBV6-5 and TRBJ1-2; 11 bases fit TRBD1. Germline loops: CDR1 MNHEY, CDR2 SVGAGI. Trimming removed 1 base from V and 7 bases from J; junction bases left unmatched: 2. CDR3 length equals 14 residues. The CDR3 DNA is TGTGCCAGCAGTTACTTGGGACAGGGGGTTGGCTACACCTTC. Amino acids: CASSYLGQGVGYTF.

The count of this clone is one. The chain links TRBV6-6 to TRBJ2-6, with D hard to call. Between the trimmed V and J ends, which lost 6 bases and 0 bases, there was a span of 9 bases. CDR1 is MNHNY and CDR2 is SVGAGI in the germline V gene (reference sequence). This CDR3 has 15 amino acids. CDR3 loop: CASSPQDSGANVLTF. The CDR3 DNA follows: TGTGCCAGCAGCCCGCAGGACTCTGGGGCCAACGTCCTGACTTTC.

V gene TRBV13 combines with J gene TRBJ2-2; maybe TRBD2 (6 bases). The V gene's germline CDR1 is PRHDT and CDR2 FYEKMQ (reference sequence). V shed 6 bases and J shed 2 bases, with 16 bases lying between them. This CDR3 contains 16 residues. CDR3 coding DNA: TGTGCCAGCAGTCGGGTAAAAGGGACTAACACCGGGGAGCTGTTTTTT. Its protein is CASSRVKGTNTGELFF.

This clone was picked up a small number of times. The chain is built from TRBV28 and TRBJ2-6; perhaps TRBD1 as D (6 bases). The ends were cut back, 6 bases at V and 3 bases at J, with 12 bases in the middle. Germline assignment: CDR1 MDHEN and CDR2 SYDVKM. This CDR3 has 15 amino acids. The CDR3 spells CASRPWTVGANVLTF. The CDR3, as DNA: TGTGCCAGCAGACCATGGACAGTTGGGGCCAACGTCCTGACTTTC.